This is a list of T cell receptor beta chains from one sample in a study of CD8+ T cells in alopecia areata. Generated by immunoSEQ multiplex PCR, the TCRdb table keeps only in-frame clones and is missing some. The table includes about 140,000 clones, less than 65% detected once. The sample was CD8+ T cells sorted from blood. The receptors come from a human donor in good health. Each CDR3 is given without its conserved first and last residue. A D gene is named only where the DNA matches it firmly.

J	D	V	CDR3
TRBJ2-7	TRBD1	TRBV29-1	SVVDRGSYEQY
TRBJ2-5	TRBD2	TRBV29-1	SVGGGLLQETQY
TRBJ2-1	TRBD1	TRBV23-1	ASSQHIQGHEQF
TRBJ2-3	TRBD1	TRBV27	ASSLGPGGADTQY
TRBJ2-1	.	TRBV4-1	ASSQASRSYNEQF
TRBJ2-1	TRBD1	TRBV6-5	ASSSLGQGNNEQF
TRBJ2-7	.	TRBV29-1	SVISGANYEQY
TRBJ2-2	.	TRBV9	ASASENTGELF
TRBJ1-1	.	TRBV29-1	SVEGGWTEAF
TRBJ2-2	TRBD2	TRBV7-2	ASSLTSFGELF
TRBJ2-5	.	TRBV6-5	ASSNLKTQY
TRBJ2-7	TRBD2	TRBV29-1	SVPLGGEQY
TRBJ2-1	.	TRBV29-1	SVVFYNEQF
TRBJ2-5	.	TRBV27	ASGRETQY
TRBJ2-5	.	TRBV9	ASSAGMETQY
TRBJ2-1	.	TRBV15	ATSRGQGTGNEQF
TRBJ1-1	.	TRBV5-1	ASSLSGSEAF
TRBJ2-2	TRBD2	TRBV15	ATSRDRLAGVTGELF
TRBJ2-1	TRBD2	TRBV7-9	ASSDRTSGLYNEQF
TRBJ1-5	.	TRBV12-5	ASGLVSGIGNQPQH
TRBJ2-7	.	TRBV7-9	ASSPPSSYEQY
TRBJ2-7	TRBD2	TRBV7-9	ASRTGTSGTSYEQY
TRBJ2-1	TRBD1	TRBV29-1	SVVGQGTYNEQF
TRBJ2-7	TRBD2	TRBV27	ASSPIAASGLSYEQY
TRBJ2-2	.	TRBV15	ATQRSGNTGELF
TRBJ2-3	.	TRBV7-6	ASSSGLSSLTDTQY
TRBJ2-7	.	TRBV2	ASSELRGLLNEQY
TRBJ2-7	TRBD1	TRBV2	AGMGQGGFYEQY
TRBJ2-1	.	TRBV5-4	ASSLEHEQF
TRBJ2-7	.	TRBV13	ASSFSNSYEQY
TRBJ2-6	.	TRBV11-2	ASSQDGGAGANVLT
TRBJ2-6	TRBD1	TRBV29-1	SCGDRGQGGANVLT
TRBJ2-7	.	TRBV7-9	ASSLASGEHSYEQY
TRBJ2-7	TRBD2	TRBV7-9	ASSSPLSGSFYEQY
TRBJ2-5	.	TRBV27	ASSKITGHQETQY
TRBJ2-5	TRBD1	TRBV10-3	AISGGGVETQY
TRBJ2-1	.	TRBV11-2	ASSLDQRALGEQF
TRBJ2-5	TRBD2	TRBV25-1	ASTGGETQY
TRBJ2-7	.	TRBV5-1	ASSLNSYEQY
TRBJ2-2	.	TRBV29-1	SVEEDTGELF
TRBJ2-1	.	TRBV7-6	ASSVAGSYNEQF
TRBJ2-3	.	TRBV7-9	ASRPPEVSVDTQY
TRBJ1-1	.	TRBV27	ASSPSGHGTEAF
TRBJ2-7	.	TRBV7-9	ASSPTTGEQY
TRBJ1-2	TRBD1	TRBV29-1	SVATGARSYGYT
TRBJ1-2	.	TRBV27	ASTGGRDNYGYT
TRBJ1-1	.	TRBV10-2	ASSEGYTEAF
TRBJ2-3	TRBD2	TRBV10-2	ASTWTSGTADTQY
TRBJ2-7	TRBD2	TRBV27	ASDGTSGYEQY
TRBJ2-6	.	TRBV4-1	ASSQAPGGANVLT
TRBJ1-1	.	TRBV19	ASSIGNTEAF
TRBJ1-1	.	TRBV29-1	SVSRGLEAF
TRBJ1-1	.	TRBV29-1	SVELAVNTEAF
TRBJ1-1	TRBD1	TRBV30	AWDQGARTEAF
TRBJ2-3	TRBD2	TRBV9	ASSLSGTSGSEILGGTQY